This section outlines one T cell receptor beta chain sequence together with its context. The antigen is not known. The data were obtained in a study of shared clonotypes between healthy human individuals. Study information: Per donor, CD8 memory used one plate, CD8 naive used two, CD4 memory used three and CD4 naive used three.

Study results and caveats: It was only blood that was sampled, and tissue repertoires likely differ.

Terminally differentiated effector memory CD45RA+ cells were left out of the naive CD8 fraction, which was CD45RO-negative and positively selected for CCR7. Donors, without exception, were Caucasian adults residing in Nashville, Tennessee. The CDR3 spans 13 residues. The ends were cut back, 5 bases at V and 5 bases at J, with 10 bases in the middle. CDR1 and CDR2 from the germline V gene are SEHNR and FQNEAQ (reference sequence). In replicate PCRs of sorted subsets, about 190 ng DNA, approximately 32,000 T cell genomes, was used. The data were produced by immunoSEQ multiplex PCR, yet TCRdb's version contains in-frame clones alone and is incomplete. The profile shows about 2.1 million clones, about 94% of them singletons.

The origin of this receptor is a man aged 18 to 29 in good health. Some clones in this sample may be carry-over from other donors' samples. The chain is built from TRBV7-9 and TRBJ2-1; no definite D call. The sample comprised naive CD8+ T cells from PBMCs. This CDR3 is CASSPLTNNEQFF. The CDR3 DNA reads as TGTGCCAGCAGCCCCCTAACTAACAATGAGCAGTTCTTC.